The source of this T cell receptor (beta chain) is a study of OX40 agonist ivuxolimab in advanced cancers. For the study at large: Patients were dosed intravenously with ivuxolimab at 0.01 to 10 mg/kg every 2 weeks.

The data were produced by immunoSEQ multiplex PCR, yet TCRdb's version contains in-frame clones alone and is incomplete. The data contain about 73,000 clones, around 89% of them singletons. Collection of blood occurred at baseline, at cycle 4 day 1, and at cycle 7 day 1. The CDR3 spans 14 residues. CDR1 is GTSNPN and CDR2 is SVGIG in the germline V gene (reference sequence). V gave up 1 base and J gave up 9 bases, with 15 bases separating them. The sample in question was CD4+ or CD8+ T cells sorted from blood, obtained in a trial of the OX40 agonist ivuxolimab. J is TRBJ1-4 and V is TRBV30; weak D call: TRBD1 (6 bases). The clonotype was recovered from an adult with an advanced solid tumor such as melanoma, head and neck, liver or kidney cancer. CDR3 in DNA: TGTGCCTGGAGTGCCCACGCAGGGGCGCAAAAACTGTTTTTT. Translation gives CAWSAHAGAQKLFF.